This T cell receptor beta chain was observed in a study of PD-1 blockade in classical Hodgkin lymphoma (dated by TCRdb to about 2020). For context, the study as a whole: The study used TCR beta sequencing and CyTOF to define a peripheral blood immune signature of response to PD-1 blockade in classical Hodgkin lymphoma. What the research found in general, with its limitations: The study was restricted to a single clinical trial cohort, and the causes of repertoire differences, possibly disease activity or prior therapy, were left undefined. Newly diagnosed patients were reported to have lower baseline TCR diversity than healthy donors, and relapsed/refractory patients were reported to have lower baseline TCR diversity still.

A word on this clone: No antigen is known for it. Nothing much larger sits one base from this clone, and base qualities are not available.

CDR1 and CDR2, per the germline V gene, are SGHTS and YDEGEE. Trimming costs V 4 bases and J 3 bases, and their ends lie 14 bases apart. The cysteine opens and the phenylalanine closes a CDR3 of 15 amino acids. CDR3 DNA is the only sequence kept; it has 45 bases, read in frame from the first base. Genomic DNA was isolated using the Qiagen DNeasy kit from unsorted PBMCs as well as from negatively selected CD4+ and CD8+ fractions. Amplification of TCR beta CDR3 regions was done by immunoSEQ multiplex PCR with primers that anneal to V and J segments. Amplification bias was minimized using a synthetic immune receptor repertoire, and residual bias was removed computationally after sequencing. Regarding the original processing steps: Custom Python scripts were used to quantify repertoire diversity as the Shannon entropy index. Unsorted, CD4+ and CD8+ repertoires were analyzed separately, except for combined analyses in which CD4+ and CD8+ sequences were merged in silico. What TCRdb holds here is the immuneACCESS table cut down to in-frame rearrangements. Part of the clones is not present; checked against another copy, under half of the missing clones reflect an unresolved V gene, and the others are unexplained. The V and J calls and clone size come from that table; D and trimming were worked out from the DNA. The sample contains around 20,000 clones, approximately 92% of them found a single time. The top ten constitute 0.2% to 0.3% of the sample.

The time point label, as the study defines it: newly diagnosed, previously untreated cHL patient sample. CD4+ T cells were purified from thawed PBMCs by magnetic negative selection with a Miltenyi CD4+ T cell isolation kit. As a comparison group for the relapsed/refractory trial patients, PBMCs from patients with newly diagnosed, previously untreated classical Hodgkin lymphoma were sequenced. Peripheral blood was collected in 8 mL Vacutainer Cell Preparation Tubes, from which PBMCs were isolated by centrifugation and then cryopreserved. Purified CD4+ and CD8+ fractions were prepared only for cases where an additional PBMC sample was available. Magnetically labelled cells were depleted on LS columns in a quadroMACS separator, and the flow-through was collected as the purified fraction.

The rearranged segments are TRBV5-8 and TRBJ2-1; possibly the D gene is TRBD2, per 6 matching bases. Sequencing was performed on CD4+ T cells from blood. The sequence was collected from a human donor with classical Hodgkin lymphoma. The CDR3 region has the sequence CASSPAGWDYNEQFF. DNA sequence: TGTGCCAGCAGCCCCGCGGGATGGGACTACAATGAGCAGTTCTTC.